The T cell receptor beta chain described here comes from a study of T cell clones after liver transplantation. The overall study: Liver transplant recipients had immunosuppression withdrawal attempted within 2 years. Tolerance: complete withdrawal held at least one year, liver enzymes staying within twice normal. Subjects received no induction therapy and standard immunosuppression until randomization at 12-24 months post-transplant. Whole-study results and caveats: Post-transplant time points were not standardized, so conclusions are preliminary.

Germline values: CDR1 SGHTA, CDR2 FQGTGA. The CDR3 is made up of 15 amino acids. With 4 bases removed from V and 5 bases from J, the gap between germline ends came to 18 bases. Points on this clone: Its specificity is unknown.

Using immunoSEQ multiplex PCR, the repertoire was profiled, and TCRdb retains in-frame clones only, with some absent. This sample carries over 15,000 clones, about 87% of them seen once, and the ten largest clones take 10% to 15%. Here the sequenced sample was CD8+ T cells from blood, taken before liver transplant. The chain combines TRBV7-3 with TRBJ2-7; D perhaps matches TRBD1 (6 bases). This receptor was identified in a human donor who received a liver transplant. Here the CDR3 DNA reads TGTGCCAGCAGCTCCACTTCGGACAGAATCGACGAGCAGTACTTC. Residues: CASSSTSDRIDEQYF.